This T cell receptor (beta chain) was captured in a study of vaccination effects on CD4 cells after COVID-19 (dated by TCRdb to 2022 to 2024). A note on the overall study: Two doses of either the BNT162b2 or the mRNA-1273 mRNA SARS-CoV-2 vaccine were administered to participants. SARS-CoV-2 spike-specific CD4+ TCR repertoires were compared before and after mRNA vaccination in COVID-19 convalescent patients and in infection-naive vaccine recipients. The full study included roughly 10 COVID-19 convalescent patients and a few SARS-CoV-2-naive healthy vaccine recipients. Cultures from other donors in the study were sequenced using the Oncomine TCR Beta short-read assay on an Illumina iSeq 100.

The ViraFEST assay stimulated PBMC with viral peptide pools and then used TCR sequencing to identify antigen-specific CD4+ T cell clonotypes by expansion. After 10 to 11 days of culture, CD4+ T cells were isolated with the EasySep CD4+ T cell isolation kit. Healthy vaccine recipients had no prior SARS-CoV-2 infection, confirmed by negative nucleocapsid antibodies before and after vaccination. Each well held fewer than 2.5 million PBMC cultured in IMDM containing 5% human AB serum, 8.5 to 10 IU/ml IL-2 and gentamicin, along with roughly 10 ug/ml peptides. On days 3 and 7, half of the culture medium was replaced with fresh IL-2-containing medium. Unless noted otherwise, every peptide stimulation condition was grown in triplicate wells. Using Ficoll-Paque Plus gradient centrifugation, PBMC were separated from whole blood and then either used fresh or cryopreserved at -140C. Overlapping peptide pools spanned the spike proteins of SARS-CoV-2 and the common cold coronaviruses HCoV-NL63, HCoV-OC43 and HCoV-229E. Genomic DNA was extracted from cultured CD4+ T cells with the QIAamp micro DNA kit.

From the cysteine through the phenylalanine, the CDR3 covers 13 amino acids. Kept here is only the CDR3 DNA, which spans 39 bases and is read in frame from base 1. The germline V gene yields SGHRS for CDR1 and YFSETQ for CDR2. V was cut back by 2 bases and J by 4 bases, leaving a gap of 7 bases between them. Concerning this clone itself: This clone's antigen is unknown. Nothing much larger sits one base from this clone, and base qualities are not available.

The receptor library was made with the immunoSEQ multiplex PCR assay. DNA from the CD4+ T cells that had been cultured and isolated underwent TCR beta CDR3 sequencing. Under the source paper's analysis protocol: Non-productive TCR sequences were removed and reads were trimmed to the CDR3 region, keeping CDR3s of at least 7 amino acids. The MANAFEST web app was used to pick out antigen-specific clonotypes by comparing their expansion in peptide wells with that in reference cultures. For clones to be considered positive, expansion at FDR<0.05 versus reference and all other wells, an odds ratio above 5, and a frequency above 0.1% in two replicate wells were required. A clonotype was called cross-reactive if it was significantly expanded both in SARS-CoV-2 spike wells and in at least one common cold coronavirus spike condition. Using the stringdist R package, CDR3 similarity was measured by Levenshtein distance, and unrooted trees were constructed with ape in R 3.6.1. This is the immuneACCESS table as TCRdb keeps it, with only in-frame sequences that have V and J called. A part of the clones is gone; compared with another copy, unresolved V genes explain less than half, and the rest is unexplained. V, J and clone size were drawn from that table, and D and trimming were deduced from the DNA. For this sample there are around 25,000 clones; roughly 80% appear just once. The ten largest account for 10% of the sample.

The paper as a whole reports these results and caveats: The study was limited by a small number of convalescent patients, and early post-infection timepoints were lacking. Among healthy vaccine recipients, nearly all vaccine-induced clones were SARS-CoV-2 mono-reactive, and just 1 of 255 was cross-reactive with common cold coronaviruses. Clones induced by infection and clones induced by vaccination both contracted markedly at late timepoints after vaccination, which fits with T cell responses waning over time.

The rearranged chain carries TRBV5-1 and TRBJ1-5, with the D gene not confidently named. This clonotype originated in a human donor who received a COVID-19 vaccine. This specimen was CD4+ T cells from PBMCs cultured with HCoV-NL63 spike peptides, taken before COVID-19 vaccination. This specimen's cell subset or site label, interpreted: HCoV-NL63 spike overlapping peptide pool stimulation. For the CDR3, the sequence is CASSFERNQPQHF. Here is the DNA: TGCGCCAGCAGCTTTGAGAGAAATCAGCCCCAGCATTTT.